These 18 T cell receptor beta chains came from one sample sequenced in a study of cytomegalovirus exposure and HLA in healthy donors. PCR employed 60 Vbeta and 13 Jbeta primers. The assay was immunoSEQ multiplex PCR, and TCRdb's table has in-frame clones only and misses some. The data show approximately 160,000 clones, about 79% seen once. What was sequenced was PBMCs. Receptor source: a female donor in good health and CMV-seronegative.

This clone was counted a few times. The chain employs TRBV7-9 and TRBJ2-1, with 13 positions matching TRBD2. With V trimmed by 5 bases and J by 6 bases, 4 bases remained unmatched. The CDR3 has 15 residues. The V gene's germline CDR1 is SEHNR and CDR2 FQNEAQ (reference sequence). The CDR3 bases are TGTGCCAGCAGCCTACTAGCGGGGGGGCTCAATGAGCAGTTCTTC. Residues: CASSLLAGGLNEQFF.

In its sample, this clone was seen once. The chain uses TRBV6-5 and TRBJ2-7; TRBD2 aligns across 7 bases. Germline V gene data show CDR1 as MNHEY and CDR2 as SVGAGI. The junction had 4 bases not matched to a gene; V was cut back by 2 bases and J by 3 bases. CDR3 length: 14 amino acids. CDR3 sequence (DNA): TGTGCCAGCAGTTACGGGGAGGGAGTCTACGAGCAGTACTTC. Its translation: CASSYGEGVYEQYF.

This CDR3 is CASSLGEFYGYTF. CDR3 DNA: TGTGCCAGCAGTTTAGGGGAGTTCTATGGCTACACCTTC. The chain carries TRBV28 and TRBJ1-2; no firm D call. The CDR3 consists of 13 residues. The germline CDR1 and CDR2 sequences are MDHEN and SYDVKM. The V and J ends lost 2 bases and 4 bases respectively, with 8 bases between them.

The CDR3 spells CASSKGLAATYEQYF. The CDR3 DNA reads TGCGCCAGCAGCAAAGGACTAGCGGCTACCTACGAGCAGTACTTC. V and J are TRBV4-1 and TRBJ2-7; 10 bases line up with TRBD2. With V trimmed by 5 bases and J by 2 bases, 6 bases remained unmatched. The germline V gene has CDR1 MGHRA and CDR2 YSYEKL. This CDR3 spans 15 amino acids.

The chain links TRBV4-1 to TRBJ2-4; a possible D gene is TRBD1 (5 bases). Per the germline V gene, CDR1 is MGHRA and CDR2 is YSYEKL. The germline V and J ends were trimmed by 0 bases and 12 bases, with 15 bases remaining between them. CDR3 length: 14 residues. The CDR3 here is CASSQEQGSDSQYF. CDR3 coding DNA: TGCGCCAGCAGCCAAGAGCAAGGCTCTGACAGTCAGTACTTC.

The chain employs TRBV28 and TRBJ1-2, with TRBD1 identical over 9 bases. Looked up from germline, CDR1 is MDHEN and CDR2 is SYDVKM. CDR3 length: 18 amino acids. Germline trimming cut 3 bases from V and 1 base from J; bases unmatched to any gene: 12. In DNA, the CDR3 is TGTGCCAGCAGTTTCCACCCGGGACAGGGAAATCTTAACTATGGCTACACCTTC. It yields the protein CASSFHPGQGNLNYGYTF.

The chain is built from TRBV6-1 and TRBJ2-5, with D tentatively TRBD2 (7 bases). In germline, CDR1 is MNHNS, CDR2 SASEGT. This CDR3 comprises 13 residues. V lost 7 bases and J lost 4, with 13 bases in between. The CDR3: CASTEGGAETQYF. As DNA, the CDR3 is TGTGCCAGCACCGAGGGGGGGGCAGAGACCCAGTACTTC.

In its sample, this clone was seen a few times. The chain couples TRBV6-4 to TRBJ2-1; TRBD1 might be the D (6 bases). V was cut by 6 bases and J by 7 bases, with 13 bases left in between. Germline V gene lookup returns CDR1 MRHNA and CDR2 SNTAGT. CDR3 length equals 13 residues. The CDR3 protein is CASSLERGNEQFF. In nucleotides, the CDR3 is TGTGCCAGCAGCTTAGAAAGGGGGAATGAGCAGTTCTTC.

This chain joins TRBV7-9 and TRBJ1-2, with 9 bases fitting TRBD1. This CDR3 has 16 amino acids. Per germline, CDR1 SEHNR and CDR2 FQNEAQ (reference sequence). V shed 1 base and J 7 bases; nucleotides not matched to a gene: 10. The DNA for the CDR3 is TGTGCCAGCAGCTTAGGGACAGGGGCATTAGTTGGTGGCTACACCTTC. The encoded protein is CASSLGTGALVGGYTF.

The genes are TRBV9 and TRBJ2-3; the match to TRBD2 covers 10 bases. Germline trimming cut 0 bases from V and 3 bases from J; bases unmatched to any gene: 4. Per the germline V gene, CDR1 is SGDLS and CDR2 is YYNGEE. This CDR3 contains 16 residues. DNA of the CDR3: TGTGCCAGCAGCGTAGAACTACTAGCGGGGACAGATACGCAGTATTTT. Amino acids: CASSVELLAGTDTQYF.

This chain connects TRBV6-6 to TRBJ1-4, with D possibly being TRBD1 (5 bases). This CDR3 spans 12 amino acids. The germline V gene encodes CDR1 MNHNY and CDR2 SVGAGI (reference sequence). V was cut by 8 bases and J by 7 bases, with 11 bases left in between. The CDR3 DNA sequence: TGTGCCAGCCGTCAGGGCGCTGAAAAACTGTTTTTT. Translation gives CASRQGAEKLFF.

The chain recombines TRBV2 with TRBJ2-1; weak D call: TRBD2 (5 bases). V lost 0 bases to trimming and J lost 5 bases, with 20 bases between them. The CDR3 runs 18 residues. Germline assignment: CDR1 SNHLY and CDR2 FYNNEI. The CDR3 region is CASSEALPEGVSHNEQFF. The CDR3 region has the DNA TGTGCCAGCAGTGAAGCGCTTCCCGAGGGTGTTAGCCACAATGAGCAGTTCTTC.

The genes are TRBV30 and TRBJ1-6, with 11 bases matching TRBD1. The CDR3 is 13 amino acids. Trimming removed 7 bases from V and 8 bases from J; junction bases left unmatched: 4. Germline-derived CDR1 and CDR2 are GTSNPN and SVGIG (reference sequence). CDR3 sequence: CALGQGGDSPLHF. Here the CDR3 DNA reads TGTGCCTTGGGACAGGGGGGAGATTCACCCCTCCACTTT.

The rearrangement joins TRBV27 to TRBJ1-6, with a tentative D call TRBD1 (5 bases). The CDR3 spans 14 residues. The V end lost 1 base, the J end lost 9 bases, and 10 bases lay between the germline ends. The germline gives CDR1 MNHEY, CDR2 SMNVEV (reference sequence). In DNA form, the CDR3 reads TGTGCCAGCAGTTTATTACAGGAGGGTTCACCCCTCCACTTT. Encoded protein: CASSLLQEGSPLHF.

The rearrangement links TRBV29-1 to TRBJ2-3; maybe TRBD2 (6 bases). V lost 2 bases and J lost 3, with 9 bases in between. Per the germline V gene, CDR1 is SQVTM and CDR2 is ANQGSEA. The CDR3 sequence is 13 residues long. The CDR3 nucleotides read TGCAGCGTTGAACCCAGCGGGACAGATACGCAGTATTTT. As protein: CSVEPSGTDTQYF.

The V and J genes are TRBV5-1 and TRBJ2-5; 8 nucleotides line up with TRBD1. J gave up 0 bases and V 4 bases, and 5 bases lay outside the gene matches. Germline V CDR1 and CDR2: SGHRS, YFSETQ. The CDR3 contains 15 residues. CDR3 loop: CASSRQGINQETQYF. The DNA of the CDR3 is TGCGCCAGCAGCCGACAGGGGATCAACCAAGAGACCCAGTACTTC.

This sequence joins TRBV7-8 and TRBJ2-7; TRBD2 aligns across 8 bases. In germline, CDR1 is SGHVS, CDR2 FQNEAQ. The CDR3 consists of 13 residues. Germline trimming cut 4 bases from V and 10 bases from J; bases unmatched to any gene: 9. This chain's CDR3 is CASSYQRGRSQYF. Written as DNA, the CDR3 is TGTGCCAGCAGCTATCAGCGGGGGCGTTCCCAGTACTTC.

Here the CDR3 DNA reads TGCGCCAGCAGTGAGGTGGGCAAGCAAGAGACCCAGTACTTC. Translating gives CASSEVGKQETQYF. V and J are TRBV10-2 and TRBJ2-5; no definite D call. The CDR3 extends over 14 amino acids. Germline V CDR1 and CDR2: WSHSY, SAAADI. Trimming shortened V by 2 bases and J by 2 bases, and 9 bases separated the two germline ends.